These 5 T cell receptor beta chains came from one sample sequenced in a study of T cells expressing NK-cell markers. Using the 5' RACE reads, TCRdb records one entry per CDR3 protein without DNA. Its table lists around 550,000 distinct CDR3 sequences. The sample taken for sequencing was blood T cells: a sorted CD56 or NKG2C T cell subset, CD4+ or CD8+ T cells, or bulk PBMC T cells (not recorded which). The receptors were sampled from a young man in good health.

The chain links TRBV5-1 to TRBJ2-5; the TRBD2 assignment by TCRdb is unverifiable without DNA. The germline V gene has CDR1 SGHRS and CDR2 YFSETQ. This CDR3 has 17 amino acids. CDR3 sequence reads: CASSIPRTSGSQETQYF.

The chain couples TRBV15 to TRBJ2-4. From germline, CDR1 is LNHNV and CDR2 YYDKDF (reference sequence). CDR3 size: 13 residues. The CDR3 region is CATSTEAKNIQYF.

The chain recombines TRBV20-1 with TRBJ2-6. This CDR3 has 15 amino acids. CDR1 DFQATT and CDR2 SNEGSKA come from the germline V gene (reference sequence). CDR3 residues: CSARTPYSGANVLTF.

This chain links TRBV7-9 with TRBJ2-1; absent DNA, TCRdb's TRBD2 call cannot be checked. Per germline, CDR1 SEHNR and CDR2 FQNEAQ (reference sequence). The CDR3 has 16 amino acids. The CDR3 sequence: CASSYGLAGIINEQFF.

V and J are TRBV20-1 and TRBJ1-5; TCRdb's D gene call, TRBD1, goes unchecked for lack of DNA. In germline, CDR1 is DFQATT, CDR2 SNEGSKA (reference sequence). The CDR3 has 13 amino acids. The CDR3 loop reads CSARGNRLPPQHF.